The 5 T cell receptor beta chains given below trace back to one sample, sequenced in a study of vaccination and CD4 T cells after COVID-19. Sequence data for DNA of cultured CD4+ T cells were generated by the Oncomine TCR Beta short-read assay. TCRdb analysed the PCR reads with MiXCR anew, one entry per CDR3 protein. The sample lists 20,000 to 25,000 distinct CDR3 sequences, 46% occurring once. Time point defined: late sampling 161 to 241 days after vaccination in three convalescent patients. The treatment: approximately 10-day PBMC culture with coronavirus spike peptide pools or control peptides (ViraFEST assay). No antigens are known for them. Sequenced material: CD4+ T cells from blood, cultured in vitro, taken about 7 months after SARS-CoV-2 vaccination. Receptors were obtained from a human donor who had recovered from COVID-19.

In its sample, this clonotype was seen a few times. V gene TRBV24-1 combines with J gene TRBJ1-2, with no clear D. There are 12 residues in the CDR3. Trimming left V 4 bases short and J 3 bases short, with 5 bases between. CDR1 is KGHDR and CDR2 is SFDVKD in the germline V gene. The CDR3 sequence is CATSEADYGYTF. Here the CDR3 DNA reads TGTGCCACCAGTGAGGCGGACTATGGCTACACCTTC.

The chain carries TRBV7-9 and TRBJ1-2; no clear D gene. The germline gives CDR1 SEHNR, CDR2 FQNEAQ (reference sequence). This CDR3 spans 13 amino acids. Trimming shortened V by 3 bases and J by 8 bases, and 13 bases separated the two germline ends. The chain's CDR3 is CASSFDSGSGYTF. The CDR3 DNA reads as TGTGCCAGCAGCTTCGATTCAGGAAGCGGCTACACCTTC.

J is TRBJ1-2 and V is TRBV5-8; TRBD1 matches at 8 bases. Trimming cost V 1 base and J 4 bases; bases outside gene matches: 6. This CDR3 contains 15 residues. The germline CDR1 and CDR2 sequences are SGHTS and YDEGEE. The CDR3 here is CASSLLTGGVYGYTF. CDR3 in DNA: TGTGCCAGCAGCTTGCTAACAGGGGGTGTCTATGGCTACACCTTC.

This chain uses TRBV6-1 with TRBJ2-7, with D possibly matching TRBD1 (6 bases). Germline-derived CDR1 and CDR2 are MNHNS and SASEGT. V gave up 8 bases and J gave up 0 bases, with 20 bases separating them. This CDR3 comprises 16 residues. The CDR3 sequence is CASVKGVTRSSYEQYF. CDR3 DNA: TGTGCCAGCGTTAAGGGGGTCACCAGAAGCTCCTACGAGCAGTACTTC.

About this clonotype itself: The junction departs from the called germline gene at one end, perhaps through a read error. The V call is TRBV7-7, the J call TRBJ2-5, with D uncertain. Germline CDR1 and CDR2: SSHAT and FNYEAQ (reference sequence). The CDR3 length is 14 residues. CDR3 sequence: CASSLQFSEETQYF. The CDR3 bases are TGTGCTAGCAGCTTACAATTCAGCGAAGAGACCCAGTACTTC. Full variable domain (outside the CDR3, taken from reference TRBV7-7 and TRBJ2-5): GAGVSQSPRYKVTKRGQDVTLRCDPISSHATLYWYQQALGQGPEFLTYFNYEAQPDKSGLPSDRFSAERPEGSISTLTIQRTEQRDSAMYRCASSLQFSEETQYFGPGTRLLVL.